This T cell receptor (beta chain) originates from a study of OX40 agonist ivuxolimab in advanced cancers. Study context: Treatment received earlier with anti-PD-1, anti-PD-L1 or anti-CTLA-4 agents was allowed, and 40% had some.

This CDR3 region has 14 residues. Germline lookup yields CDR1 MNHEY and CDR2 SMNVEV (reference sequence). The ends were cut back, 0 bases at V and 7 bases at J, with 13 bases in the middle. Data came from immunoSEQ multiplex PCR; TCRdb stores just in-frame clones and leaves some out. This repertoire shows approximately 70,000 clones, 80% to 95% found once; its top ten account for 0.5% to 0.55%. The receptor was derived from an adult with an advanced solid tumor such as melanoma, head and neck, liver or kidney cancer. The sequences come from CD4+ or CD8+ T cells sorted from blood, collected in a trial of the OX40 agonist ivuxolimab. The rearrangement links TRBV27 to TRBJ2-7; maybe TRBD2 (6 bases). CDR3 amino acids: CASSLSRGPWEQYF. The CDR3 DNA is TGTGCCAGCAGTTTATCGCGGGGCCCCTGGGAGCAGTACTTC.